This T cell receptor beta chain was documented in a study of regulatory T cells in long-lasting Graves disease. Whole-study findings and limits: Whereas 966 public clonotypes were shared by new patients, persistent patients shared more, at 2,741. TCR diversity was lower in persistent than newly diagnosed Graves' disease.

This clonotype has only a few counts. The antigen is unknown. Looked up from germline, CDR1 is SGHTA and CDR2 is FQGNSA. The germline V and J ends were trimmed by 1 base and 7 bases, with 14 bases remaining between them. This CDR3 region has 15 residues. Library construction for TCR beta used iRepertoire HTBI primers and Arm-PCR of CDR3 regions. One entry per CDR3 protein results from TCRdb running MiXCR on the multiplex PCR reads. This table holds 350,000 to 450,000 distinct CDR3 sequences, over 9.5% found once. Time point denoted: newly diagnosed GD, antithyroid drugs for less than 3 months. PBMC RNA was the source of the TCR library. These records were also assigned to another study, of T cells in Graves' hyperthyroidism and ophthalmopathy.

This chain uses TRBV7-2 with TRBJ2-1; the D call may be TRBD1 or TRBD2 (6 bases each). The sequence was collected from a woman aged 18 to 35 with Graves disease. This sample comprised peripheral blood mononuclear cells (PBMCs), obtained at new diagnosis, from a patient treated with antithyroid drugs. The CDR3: CASSLVGGSLNEQFF. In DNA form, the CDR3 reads TGTGCCAGCAGCTTAGTAGGGGGGTCTTTAAATGAGCAGTTCTTC.